This entry describes one T cell receptor beta chain. The antigen is not known. Expressed TCRB transcripts were sequenced because the isolated RNA had all been reverse transcribed beforehand. The assay was immunoSEQ multiplex PCR, and TCRdb's table has in-frame clones only and misses some. This table holds roughly 330,000 clones, 13% found once. These data originate in a study of beta chain features in type 1 diabetes. Study-level results: All four CD4+ subsets from Type 1 diabetes patients carried moderately but significantly shorter TCRB CDR3s.

This CDR3 has 18 residues. The germline CDR1 and CDR2 sequences are SGHRS and YFSETQ. Trimming cost V 3 bases and J 2 bases; bases outside gene matches: 14. The TCR comes from a woman aged 18-29 years with type 1 diabetes. Sequencing was carried out using naive CD4+ T cells from blood. The genes are TRBV5-1 and TRBJ2-1, with 7 bases matching TRBD2. CDR3 in amino acids: CASSYPTAGSGAYNEQFF. The CDR3 DNA follows: TGCGCCAGCAGCTACCCGACCGCCGGCAGCGGGGCCTACAATGAGCAGTTCTTC.